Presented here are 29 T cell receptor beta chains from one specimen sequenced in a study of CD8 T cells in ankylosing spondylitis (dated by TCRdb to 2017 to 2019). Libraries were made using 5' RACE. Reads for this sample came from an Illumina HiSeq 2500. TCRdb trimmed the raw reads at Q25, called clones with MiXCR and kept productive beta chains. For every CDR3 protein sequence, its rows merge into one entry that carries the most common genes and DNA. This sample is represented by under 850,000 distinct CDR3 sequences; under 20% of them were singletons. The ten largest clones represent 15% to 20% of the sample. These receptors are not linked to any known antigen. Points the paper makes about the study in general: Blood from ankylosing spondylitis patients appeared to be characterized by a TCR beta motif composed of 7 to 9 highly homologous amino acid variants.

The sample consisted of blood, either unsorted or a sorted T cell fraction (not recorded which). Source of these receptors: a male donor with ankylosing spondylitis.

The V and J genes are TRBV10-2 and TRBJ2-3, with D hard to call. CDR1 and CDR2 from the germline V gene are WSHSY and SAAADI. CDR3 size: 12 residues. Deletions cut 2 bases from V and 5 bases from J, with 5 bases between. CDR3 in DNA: TGCGCCAGCAGTGAGAGAAAAGATACGCAGTATTTT. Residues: CASSERKDTQYF.

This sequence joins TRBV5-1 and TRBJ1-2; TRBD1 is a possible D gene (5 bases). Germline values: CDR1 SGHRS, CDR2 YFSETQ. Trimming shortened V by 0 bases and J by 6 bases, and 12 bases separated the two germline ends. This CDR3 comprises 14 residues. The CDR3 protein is CASSLEAQGHGYTF. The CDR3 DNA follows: TGCGCCAGCAGCTTGGAGGCCCAGGGCCATGGCTACACCTTC.

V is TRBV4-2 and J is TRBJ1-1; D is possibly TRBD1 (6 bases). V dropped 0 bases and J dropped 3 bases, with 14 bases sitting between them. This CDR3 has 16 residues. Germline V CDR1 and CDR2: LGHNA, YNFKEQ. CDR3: CASSQEGGGRYTEAFF. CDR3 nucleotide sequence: TGTGCCAGCAGCCAAGAAGGGGGGGGTCGGTACACTGAAGCTTTCTTT.

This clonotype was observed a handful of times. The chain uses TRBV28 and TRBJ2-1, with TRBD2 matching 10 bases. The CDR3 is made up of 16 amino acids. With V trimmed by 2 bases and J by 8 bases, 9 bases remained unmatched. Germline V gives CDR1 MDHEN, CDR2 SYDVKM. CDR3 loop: CASSLRAASGSHEQFF. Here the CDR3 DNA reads TGTGCCAGCAGTTTAAGGGCGGCTAGCGGGAGTCATGAGCAGTTCTTC.

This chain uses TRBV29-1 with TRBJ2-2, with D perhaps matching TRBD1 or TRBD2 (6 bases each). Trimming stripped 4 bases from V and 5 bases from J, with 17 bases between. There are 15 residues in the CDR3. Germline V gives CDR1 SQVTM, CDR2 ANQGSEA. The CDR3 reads CSVVSGASVTGELFF. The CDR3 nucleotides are TGCAGCGTTGTATCGGGGGCGTCGGTAACCGGGGAGCTGTTTTTT.

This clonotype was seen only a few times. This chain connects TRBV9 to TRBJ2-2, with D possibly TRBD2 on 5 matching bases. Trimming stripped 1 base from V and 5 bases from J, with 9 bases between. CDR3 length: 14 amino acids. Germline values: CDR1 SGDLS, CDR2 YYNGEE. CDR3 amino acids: CASSVQSGTGELFF. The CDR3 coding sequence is TGTGCCAGCAGCGTACAGTCGGGAACCGGGGAGCTGTTTTTT.

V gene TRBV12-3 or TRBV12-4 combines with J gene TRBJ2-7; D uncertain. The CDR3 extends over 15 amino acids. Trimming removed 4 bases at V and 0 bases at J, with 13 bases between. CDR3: CASSWGVAPSYEQYF. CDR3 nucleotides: TGTGCCAGCAGTTGGGGTGTCGCACCCTCCTACGAGCAGTACTTC.

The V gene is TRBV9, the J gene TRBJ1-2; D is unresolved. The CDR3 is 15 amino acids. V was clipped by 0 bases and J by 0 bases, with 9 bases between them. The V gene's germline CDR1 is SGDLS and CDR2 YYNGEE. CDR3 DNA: TGTGCCAGCAGCGTAGAGCCAAACTCTAACTATGGCTACACCTTC. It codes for CASSVEPNSNYGYTF.

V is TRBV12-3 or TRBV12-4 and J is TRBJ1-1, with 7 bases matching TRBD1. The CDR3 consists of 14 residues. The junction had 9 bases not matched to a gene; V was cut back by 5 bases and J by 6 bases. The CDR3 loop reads CASSHDRVLAEAFF. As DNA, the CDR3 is TGTGCCAGCAGTCACGACAGGGTTCTGGCTGAAGCTTTCTTT.

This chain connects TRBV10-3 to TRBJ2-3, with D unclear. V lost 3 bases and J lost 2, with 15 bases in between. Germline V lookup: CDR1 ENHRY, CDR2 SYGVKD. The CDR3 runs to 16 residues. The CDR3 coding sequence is TGTGCCATCAGTGATCCGGTCCGGGCGCCCACAGATACGCAGTATTTT. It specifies CAISDPVRAPTDTQYF.

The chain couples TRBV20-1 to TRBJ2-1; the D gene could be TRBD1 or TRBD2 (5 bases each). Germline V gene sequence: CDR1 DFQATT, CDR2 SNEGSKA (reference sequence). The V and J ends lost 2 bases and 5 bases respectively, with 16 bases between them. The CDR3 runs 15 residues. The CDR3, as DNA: TGCAGTGCTAGACCCCCGAGGGGCGCGCACAATGAGCAGTTCTTC. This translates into CSARPPRGAHNEQFF.

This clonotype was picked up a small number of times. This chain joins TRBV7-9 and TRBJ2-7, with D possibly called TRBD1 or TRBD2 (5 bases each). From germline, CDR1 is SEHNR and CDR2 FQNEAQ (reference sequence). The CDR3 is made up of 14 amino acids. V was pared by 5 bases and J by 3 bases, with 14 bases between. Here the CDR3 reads CASSHGTVVYEQYF. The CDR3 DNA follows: TGTGCCAGCAGCCACGGGACCGTCGTCTACGAGCAGTACTTC.

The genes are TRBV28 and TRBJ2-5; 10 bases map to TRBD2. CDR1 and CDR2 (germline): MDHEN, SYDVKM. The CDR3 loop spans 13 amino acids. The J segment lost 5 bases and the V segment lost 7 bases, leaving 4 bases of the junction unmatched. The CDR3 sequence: CASTLAGVETQYF. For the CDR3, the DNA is TGTGCCAGCACCCTAGCGGGAGTCGAGACCCAGTACTTC.

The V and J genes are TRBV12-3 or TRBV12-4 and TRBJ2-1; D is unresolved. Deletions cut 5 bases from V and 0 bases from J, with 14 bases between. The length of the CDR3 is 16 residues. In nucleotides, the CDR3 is TGTGCCAGCAGTCCTCCAACTGAACACTCCTACAATGAGCAGTTCTTC. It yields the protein CASSPPTEHSYNEQFF.

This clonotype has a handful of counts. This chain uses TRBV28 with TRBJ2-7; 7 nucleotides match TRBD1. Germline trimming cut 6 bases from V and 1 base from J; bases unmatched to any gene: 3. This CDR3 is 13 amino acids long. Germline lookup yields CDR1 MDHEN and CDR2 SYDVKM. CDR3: CASRETGSYEQYF. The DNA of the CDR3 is TGTGCCAGCAGGGAGACAGGGTCCTACGAGCAGTACTTC.

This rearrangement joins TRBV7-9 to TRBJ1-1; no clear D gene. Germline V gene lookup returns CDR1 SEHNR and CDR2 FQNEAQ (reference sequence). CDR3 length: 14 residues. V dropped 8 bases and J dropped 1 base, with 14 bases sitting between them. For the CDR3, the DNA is TGTGCCAGCTCCGATCTATTACCGAACACTGAAGCTTTCTTT. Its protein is CASSDLLPNTEAFF.

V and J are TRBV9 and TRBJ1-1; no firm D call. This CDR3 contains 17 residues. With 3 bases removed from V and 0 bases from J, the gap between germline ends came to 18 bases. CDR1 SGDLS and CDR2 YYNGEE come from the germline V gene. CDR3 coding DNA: TGTGCCAGCAGCGACCCGCCAGCCGACTCAATGAACACTGAAGCTTTCTTT. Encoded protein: CASSDPPADSMNTEAFF.

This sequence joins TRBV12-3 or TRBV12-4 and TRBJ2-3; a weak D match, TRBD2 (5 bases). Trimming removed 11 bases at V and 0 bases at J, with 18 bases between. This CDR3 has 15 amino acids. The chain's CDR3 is CASAESGSSTDTQYF. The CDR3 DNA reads TGTGCCTCGGCGGAGAGCGGATCTAGCACAGATACGCAGTATTTT.

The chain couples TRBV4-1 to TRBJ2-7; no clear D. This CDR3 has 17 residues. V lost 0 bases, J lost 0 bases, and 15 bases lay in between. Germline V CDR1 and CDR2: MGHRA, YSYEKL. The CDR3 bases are TGCGCCAGCAGCCAAGAAAGTCTCATATCTGGCTCCTACGAGCAGTACTTC. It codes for CASSQESLISGSYEQYF.

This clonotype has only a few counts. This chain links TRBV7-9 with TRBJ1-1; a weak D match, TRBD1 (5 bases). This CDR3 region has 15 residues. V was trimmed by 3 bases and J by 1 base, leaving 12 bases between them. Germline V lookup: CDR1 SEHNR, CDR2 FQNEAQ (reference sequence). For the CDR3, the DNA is TGTGCCAGCAGCTTTGAAAGGGGTGCGAACACTGAAGCTTTCTTT. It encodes CASSFERGANTEAFF.

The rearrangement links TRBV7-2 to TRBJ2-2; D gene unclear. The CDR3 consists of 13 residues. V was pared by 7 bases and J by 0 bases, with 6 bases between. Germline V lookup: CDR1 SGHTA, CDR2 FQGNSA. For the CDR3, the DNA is TGTGCCAGCAAGGTACCGAACACCGGGGAGCTGTTTTTT. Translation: CASKVPNTGELFF.

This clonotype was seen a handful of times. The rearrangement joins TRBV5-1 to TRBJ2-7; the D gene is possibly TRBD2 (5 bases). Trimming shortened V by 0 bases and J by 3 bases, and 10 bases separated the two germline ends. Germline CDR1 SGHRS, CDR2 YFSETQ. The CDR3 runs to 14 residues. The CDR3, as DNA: TGCGCCAGCAGCTTGGCCGAGGAGGTCTACGAGCAGTACTTC. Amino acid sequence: CASSLAEEVYEQYF.

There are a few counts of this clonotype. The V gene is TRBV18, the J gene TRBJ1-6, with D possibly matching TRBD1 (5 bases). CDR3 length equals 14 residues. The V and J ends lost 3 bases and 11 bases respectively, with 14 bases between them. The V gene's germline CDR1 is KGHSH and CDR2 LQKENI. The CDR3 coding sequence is TGTGCCAGCTCACCGTTAAGGGGTGAGGCACCCCTCCACTTT. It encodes CASSPLRGEAPLHF.

CDR3 DNA sequence: TGTGCCACCGCTCCGGGGCCCTCCAGCTCCTACGAGCAGTACTTC. Amino acids: CATAPGPSSSYEQYF. The gene calls are TRBV15 and TRBJ2-7; D may correspond to TRBD1 or TRBD2 (5 bases each). This CDR3 spans 15 amino acids. The germline gives CDR1 LNHNV, CDR2 YYDKDF (reference sequence). The V end lost 8 bases, the J end lost 0 bases, and 17 bases lay between the germline ends.

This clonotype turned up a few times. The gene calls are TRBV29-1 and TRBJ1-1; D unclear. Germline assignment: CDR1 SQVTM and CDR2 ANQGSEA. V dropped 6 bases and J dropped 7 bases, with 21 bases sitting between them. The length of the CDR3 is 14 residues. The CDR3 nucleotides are TGCAGCGTCCCCCGGGTCGACACCTTGGGTGAAGCTTTCTTT. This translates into CSVPRVDTLGEAFF.

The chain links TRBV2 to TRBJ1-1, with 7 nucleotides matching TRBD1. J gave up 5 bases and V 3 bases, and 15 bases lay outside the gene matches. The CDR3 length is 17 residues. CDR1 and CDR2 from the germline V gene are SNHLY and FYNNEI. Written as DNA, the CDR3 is TGTGCCAGCAGTGACAACCGGGACAGTTCCGTTAATACTGAAGCTTTCTTT. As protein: CASSDNRDSSVNTEAFF.

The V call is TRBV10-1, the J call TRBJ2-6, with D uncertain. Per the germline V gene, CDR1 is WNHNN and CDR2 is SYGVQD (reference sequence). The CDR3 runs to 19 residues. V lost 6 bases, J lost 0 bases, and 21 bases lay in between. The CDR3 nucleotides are TGCGCCAGCAGGCTAAAGGTGGCTAGTCCTAGCTCTGGGGCCAACGTCCTGACTTTC. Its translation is CASRLKVASPSSGANVLTF.

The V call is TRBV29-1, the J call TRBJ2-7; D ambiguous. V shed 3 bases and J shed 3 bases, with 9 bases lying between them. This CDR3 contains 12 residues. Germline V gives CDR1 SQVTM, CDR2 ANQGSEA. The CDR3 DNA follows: TGCAGCGTTGAGGGTGGGAACTACGAGCAGTACTTC. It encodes CSVEGGNYEQYF.

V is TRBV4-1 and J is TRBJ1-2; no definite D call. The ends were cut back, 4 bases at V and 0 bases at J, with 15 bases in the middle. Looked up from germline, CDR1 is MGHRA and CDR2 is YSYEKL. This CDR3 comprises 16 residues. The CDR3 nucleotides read TGCGCCAGCAGCCCCTGGGGAACAGCATCTAACTATGGCTACACCTTC. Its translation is CASSPWGTASNYGYTF.